A selection of T cell receptor beta chains follows, all from one sample in a study of technical replicates of blood from four donors. Clones were read by immunoSEQ multiplex PCR, and TCRdb kept only the in-frame ones, dropping some. The profile covers under 95,000 clones, with around 94% appearing a single time and approximately 0.25% taken by the ten largest. The sequencing sample was made of T cells isolated from PBMCs. These receptors all come from a human donor in good health. Both conserved end residues are part of each CDR3. D genes are given only for firm matches. The listing skips clone size in some rows; elsewhere it reads once, few, many or a size class.

clone size | D gene | J gene | V gene | CDR3 protein | CDR3 DNA
- | TRBD2 | TRBJ2-7 | TRBV28 | CATLSGGGSYEQYF | TGTGCCACCCTCTCGGGGGGGGGATCCTACGAGCAGTACTTC
- | TRBD1 | TRBJ1-1 | TRBV28 | CASSVQGAATEAFF | TGTGCCAGCAGTGTGCAGGGGGCTGCCACTGAAGCTTTCTTT
- | TRBD1 | TRBJ1-2 | TRBV2 | CASSSRGVGLNYGYTF | TGTGCCAGCAGTAGCAGGGGGGTCGGACTTAACTATGGCTACACCTTC
- | - | TRBJ2-7 | TRBV9 | CASSLTGEYEQYF | TGTGCCAGCAGCCTGACAGGAGAATACGAGCAGTACTTC
- | - | TRBJ1-5 | TRBV14 | CASSQGSRQPQHF | TGTGCCAGCAGCCAAGGAAGCCGGCAGCCCCAGCATTTT
- | - | TRBJ2-3 | TRBV5-1 | CASSIGGQTTDTQYF | TGCGCCAGCAGCATCGGGGGGCAAACCACAGATACGCAGTATTTT
- | - | TRBJ2-1 | TRBV28 | CASSFPPHRDPGGSYNEQFF | TGTGCCAGCAGTTTCCCCCCCCACAGGGACCCTGGGGGCTCCTACAATGAGCAGTTCTTC
few | - | TRBJ2-7 | TRBV10-2 | CASSVQDTYEQYF | TGCGCCAGCAGTGTCCAGGACACCTACGAGCAGTACTTC
- | TRBD1 | TRBJ2-7 | TRBV6-6 | CASSHSGTGHTYEQYF | TGTGCCAGCAGCCACTCCGGGACAGGGCACACCTACGAGCAGTACTTC
- | TRBD2 | TRBJ2-7 | TRBV28 | CASSDRKLAGGPGQYF | TGTGCCAGCAGTGACCGGAAGCTTGCGGGAGGGCCCGGGCAGTACTTC
- | - | TRBJ1-2 | TRBV15 | CATSRARGTWGYGYTF | TGTGCCACCAGCAGAGCCCGAGGGACATGGGGTTATGGCTACACCTTC
- | - | TRBJ2-5 | TRBV27 | CASSKVQGVETQYF | TGTGCCAGCAGTAAAGTACAGGGTGTAGAGACCCAGTACTTC
- | TRBD2 | TRBJ2-1 | TRBV2 | CASSGPSGSYEQFF | TGTGCCAGCAGTGGGCCTAGCGGGAGTTATGAGCAGTTCTTC
- | - | TRBJ2-1 | TRBV6-5 | CASRESTYNEQFF | TGTGCCAGCAGAGAATCTACCTACAATGAGCAGTTCTTC
- | - | TRBJ2-5 | TRBV2 | CASSERWRGREETQYF | TGTGCCAGCAGTGAAAGGTGGAGGGGGCGCGAGGAGACCCAGTACTTC
- | - | TRBJ1-5 | TRBV19 | CASSRPEGFYSNQPQHF | TGTGCCAGTAGCCGCCCGGAGGGATTCTATAGCAATCAGCCCCAGCATTTT
- | TRBD1 | TRBJ1-1 | TRBV19 | CASSTAQGTEAFF | TGTGCCAGTAGTACGGCACAGGGGACTGAAGCTTTCTTT
- | TRBD1 | TRBJ1-5 | TRBV4-1 | CASSQDAWPWDRGGNQPQHF | TGCGCCAGCAGCCAAGATGCATGGCCCTGGGACAGAGGAGGCAATCAGCCCCAGCATTTT
- | TRBD2 | TRBJ2-5 | TRBV4-2 | CASSHGTSGDGETQYF | TGTGCCAGCAGCCATGGGACTAGCGGGGATGGAGAGACCCAGTACTTC
- | TRBD2 | TRBJ2-5 | TRBV29-1 | CSGVTSAETQYF | TGCAGCGGCGTTACTAGCGCGGAGACCCAGTACTTC
- | - | TRBJ1-5 | TRBV6-1 | CASSEIAWEQPQHF | TGTGCCAGCAGTGAAATCGCGTGGGAGCAGCCCCAGCATTTT
- | - | TRBJ2-5 | TRBV2 | CASSFSGPQETQYF | TGTGCCAGCAGCTTTTCAGGGCCTCAAGAGACCCAGTACTTC